The 15 T cell receptor beta chains reported below all come from one sample, sequenced in a study of vaccination effects on CD4 cells after COVID-19. No antigen has been identified for these receptors. Within the ViraFEST assay, antigen-specific CD4+ T cells underwent expansion with viral peptide pools prior to sequencing. Following culture for around 10 days, CD4+ T cells were isolated. PCR confirmed that the person was infected with SARS-CoV-2 between March and December 2020. Here immunoSEQ multiplex PCR was the method, and the copy in TCRdb shows in-frame clones only, minus some. The sample lists around 25,000 clones, roughly two thirds occurring once. The material sequenced was CD4+ T cells from PBMCs cultured with SARS-CoV-2 spike peptides, taken before COVID-19 vaccination. The receptors stem from a human donor who had a prior SARS-CoV-2 infection.

This chain uses TRBV5-4 with TRBJ2-3; 8 bases match TRBD2. V lost 4 bases to trimming and J lost 1 base; unmatched junction nucleotides: 5. Germline CDR1 is SGHNT and CDR2 is YYREEE (reference sequence). The CDR3 is 15 amino acids. The chain's CDR3 is CASSTHSGGTDTQYF. The CDR3 DNA reads TGTGCCAGCAGCACCCATAGCGGGGGCACAGATACGCAGTATTTT.

The rearrangement links TRBV5-1 to TRBJ2-2, with 7 bases that match TRBD2. This CDR3 has 15 amino acids. With V trimmed by 5 bases and J by 8 bases, 12 bases remained unmatched. Germline values: CDR1 SGHRS, CDR2 YFSETQ. CDR3 in DNA: TGCGCCAGCAGGGAAGATGCGGGAGACGGGGGGGAGCTGTTTTTT. It is translated as CASREDAGDGGELFF.

This clone was recorded at least ten times. The chain recombines TRBV6-6 with TRBJ1-2; TRBD1 might be the D (6 bases). Trimming cost V 3 bases and J 7 bases, with 12 bases left between them. Per germline, CDR1 MNHNY and CDR2 SVGAGI (reference sequence). The CDR3 runs 13 residues. In nucleotides, the CDR3 is TGTGCCAGCAGTTATTGGGGGGGCTCTGGCTACACCTTC. This translates into CASSYWGGSGYTF.

This clone occurred a few times. The chain has TRBV3-1 (or the pseudogene TRBV3-2) and TRBJ2-3; 13 bases align to TRBD2. The germline CDR1 and CDR2 sequences are LGHDT and YNNKEL (reference sequence). The ends lost 1 base at V and 6 bases at J; junction bases unmatched: 7. This CDR3 has 17 amino acids. The CDR3 sequence: CASSQGWGLAGWDTQYF. CDR3 DNA: TGTGCCAGCAGCCAAGGATGGGGACTAGCGGGATGGGATACGCAGTATTTT.

The sample holds one count of this clone. The genes are TRBV24-1 and TRBJ2-7; 13 nucleotides agree with TRBD2. Germline V gives CDR1 KGHDR, CDR2 SFDVKD. V dropped 0 bases and J dropped 4; count of bases not matched to a gene: 11. The CDR3 extends over 19 amino acids. CDR3 sequence (DNA): TGTGCCACCAGTGATTTGCCCCCAACTAGCGGGAGGGCCGCTTACGAGCAGTACTTC. The encoded protein is CATSDLPPTSGRAAYEQYF.

A few counts support this clone. This chain links TRBV5-4 with TRBJ1-6; perhaps TRBD1 as D (5 bases). Germline CDR1 reads SGHNT; CDR2 reads YYREEE (reference sequence). The germline V and J ends were trimmed by 4 bases and 5 bases, with 16 bases remaining between them. The CDR3 has 16 amino acids. The chain's CDR3 is CASSRSGGTDNSPLHF. The CDR3 nucleotides read TGTGCCAGCAGCAGGAGTGGGGGAACCGATAATTCACCCCTCCACTTT.

The table lists this clone with a few counts. The rearrangement joins TRBV5-1 to TRBJ1-2; no reliable D call. This CDR3 spans 13 amino acids. V lost 4 bases, J lost 8 bases, and 15 bases lay in between. CDR1 SGHRS and CDR2 YFSETQ come from the germline V gene. The chain's CDR3 is CASSPDPSGGYTF. The CDR3 nucleotides are TGCGCCAGCAGCCCCGACCCCAGCGGGGGCTACACCTTC.

This clone has a handful of counts. The rearrangement joins TRBV6-2 or TRBV6-3 to TRBJ2-7; 9 bases map to TRBD1. The CDR3 length is 12 residues. The germline CDR1 and CDR2 sequences are MNHEY and SVGEGT. With V trimmed by 5 bases and J by 4 bases, 0 bases remained unmatched. CDR3 residues: CASSDRGYEQYF. The CDR3 DNA sequence: TGTGCCAGCAGTGACAGGGGGTACGAGCAGTACTTC.

This clone has more than one count but fewer than ten. The chain's CDR3 is CASSLQGGYGYTF. The CDR3 coding sequence is TGTGCCAGCAGCTTACAGGGTGGCTATGGCTACACCTTC. V usage is TRBV7-3 and J usage is TRBJ1-2, with D tentatively TRBD1 (5 bases). Germline lookup yields CDR1 SGHTA and CDR2 FQGTGA. The V end lost 2 bases, the J end lost 4 bases, and 8 bases lay between the germline ends. The CDR3 is made up of 13 amino acids. The full variable domain, in which reference TRBV7-3 and TRBJ1-2 provide the parts outside the CDR3, is GAGVSQTPSNKVTEKGKYVELRCDPISGHTALYWYRQSLGQGPEFLIYFQGTGAADDSGLPNDRFFAVRPEGSVSTLKIQRTERGDSAVYLCASSLQGGYGYTFGSGTRLTVV.

The chain uses TRBV25-1 and TRBJ1-1, with D possibly being TRBD1 (5 bases). V shed 4 bases and J shed 11 bases, with 17 bases lying between them. CDR3 size: 13 residues. Germline V lookup: CDR1 MGHDK, CDR2 SYGVNS. The CDR3 loop is CASSGQLTGMAFF. The CDR3 DNA sequence: TGTGCCAGCAGTGGACAGCTTACTGGGATGGCTTTCTTT.

The rearrangement links TRBV6-5 to TRBJ2-5; 8 nucleotides align to TRBD1. The V segment lost 5 bases and the J segment 7 bases; nucleotides outside the gene matches: 9. The CDR3 has 14 amino acids. Germline V gives CDR1 MNHEY, CDR2 SVGAGI. CDR3 protein: CASSLTPGQATQYF. The CDR3 DNA reads TGTGCCAGCAGTCTAACACCGGGACAGGCGACCCAGTACTTC.

The chain has TRBV4-1 and TRBJ2-1; D is perhaps TRBD2 (6 bases). Germline lookup yields CDR1 MGHRA and CDR2 YSYEKL. Trimming took off 1 base at V and 9 bases at J, with 25 bases between the two ends. The CDR3 is 18 amino acids. As DNA, the CDR3 is TGCGCCAGCAGCCAAGGTGCTCTTAGGGACTGGGGACCCGGTGAGCAGTTCTTC. This translates into CASSQGALRDWGPGEQFF.

This chain joins TRBV6-5 and TRBJ2-1; the D call may be TRBD1 or TRBD2 (5 bases each). This CDR3 region has 15 residues. Trimming pared 6 bases from V and 0 bases from J, leaving 12 bases between. Germline V gene sequence: CDR1 MNHEY, CDR2 SVGAGI. CDR3 sequence (DNA): TGTGCCAGCAGAAAAGGGACCAACTCCTACAATGAGCAGTTCTTC. Translated, it gives CASRKGTNSYNEQFF.

The J gene is TRBJ1-6, the V gene TRBV11-3; D gene unclear. CDR3 length equals 14 residues. V lost 3 bases to trimming and J lost 7 bases, with 10 bases between them. Germline-derived CDR1 and CDR2 are SGHNT and YENEEA. This CDR3 reads CASSLGRMNSPLHF. CDR3 nucleotides: TGTGCCAGCAGCTTGGGAAGGATGAATTCACCCCTCCACTTT.

The rearrangement links TRBV9 to TRBJ2-7; possible D gene TRBD2, 6 bases. V was pared by 1 base and J by 5 bases, with 19 bases between. This CDR3 region has 16 residues. The germline V gene encodes CDR1 SGDLS and CDR2 YYNGEE. CDR3 residues: CASSVTGGTQPNEQYF. The CDR3 region has the DNA TGTGCCAGCAGCGTAACTGGAGGGACCCAGCCCAACGAGCAGTACTTC. Full variable domain (outside the CDR3, taken from reference TRBV9 and TRBJ2-7): DSGVTQTPKHLITATGQRVTLRCSPRSGDLSVYWYQQSLDQGLQFLIQYYNGEERAKGNILERFSAQQFPDLHSELNLSSLELGDSALYFCASSVTGGTQPNEQYFGPGTRLTVT.